This is a list of T cell receptor beta chains from one sample in a study of CD8 T cells in ankylosing spondylitis. MiXCR, applied by TCRdb to the 5' RACE reads, yields one record per CDR3 protein. The repertoire has 340,000 or so distinct CDR3 sequences, roughly 15% of them found once; the top ten carry 1.1%. The sample consisted of blood, either unsorted or a sorted T cell fraction (not recorded which). All receptors come from a male donor with ankylosing spondylitis or in good health (not recorded which). Both conserved end residues are part of each CDR3. The D gene is left open where the match is weak. The size field is filled for only some rows; it gives once, few, many or a size class.

size	D	V	J	DNA	CDR3
NA	NA	TRBV5-1	TRBJ2-3	TGCGCCAGCAGGCAGGGGGGCGATACGCAGTATTTT	CASRQGGDTQYF
few	NA	TRBV12-3/TRBV12-4	TRBJ2-2	TGTGCCAGCAGTCGGACGGGGTGGCGGAACACCGGGGAGCTGTTTTTT	CASSRTGWRNTGELFF
many	NA	TRBV12-3/TRBV12-4	TRBJ1-1	TGTGCCAGCACTTTCTCACGTTTGAACACTGAAGCTTTCTTT	CASTFSRLNTEAFF
NA	TRBD2	TRBV12-3/TRBV12-4	TRBJ2-3	TGTGCCAGCACCCCGAGGGGGATGATAGCGGGGGGGGTCACAGATACGCAGTATTTT	CASTPRGMIAGGVTDTQYF
NA	TRBD2	TRBV4-1	TRBJ2-2	TGCGCCAGCAGCCAGGGGAGGGGACTCCTCACCGGGGAGCTGTTTTTT	CASSQGRGLLTGELFF
many	NA	TRBV5-1	TRBJ1-1	TGCGCCAGCGGCGGGCGCGGTGGGGACACTGAAGCTTTCTTT	CASGGRGGDTEAFF
many	NA	TRBV5-1	TRBJ2-2	TGCGCCAGCAGCTTGGGGGCAAAGAACACCGGGGAGCTGTTTTTT	CASSLGAKNTGELFF
NA	NA	TRBV7-2	TRBJ2-2	TGTGCCAGCAGCTTAGGGTCGGCTTCGAACACCGGGGAGCTGTTTTTT	CASSLGSASNTGELFF
NA	TRBD2	TRBV20-1	TRBJ2-7	TGCAGTGCTAGAGATTTTGGGGGAGGGGACGAGCAGTACTTC	CSARDFGGGDEQYF
NA	NA	TRBV6-5	TRBJ1-1	TGTGCCAGCACCGACTACACTGAAGCTTTCTTT	CASTDYTEAFF
few	TRBD1	TRBV5-6	TRBJ2-2	TGTGCCAGCAGCTTACTAAGGGACAGAATTACCGGGGAGCTGTTTTTT	CASSLLRDRITGELFF
few	NA	TRBV7-9	TRBJ2-2	TGTGCCAGCTGCTTAGGGAGTCTCGATGGCGGGGAGCTGTTTTTT	CASCLGSLDGGELFF
few	NA	TRBV5-8	TRBJ1-1	TGTGCCAGCAGCTTGAATTCGGGGAGGGGGATGAGCACTGAAGCTTTCTTT	CASSLNSGRGMSTEAFF